This TCR beta chain appears in the sequencing data of a study of control samples from healthy donors and cancer patients. This clone was observed a few times. Only in-frame clones appear in the TCRdb table, and some are missing; sequencing was by immunoSEQ multiplex PCR. This sample carries 75,000 to 90,000 clones, 89% of them seen once, and the ten largest clones take roughly a tenth. The sequenced material came from PBMCs. This TCR was sampled from a woman between 50 and 59 years old with colorectal cancer.

The CDR3 sequence is CASTTGQVNEKLFF. The CDR3 DNA reads as TGCGCCAGTACAACGGGACAGGTTAATGAAAAACTGTTTTTT. The genes are TRBV5-1 and TRBJ1-4; the match to TRBD1 covers 8 bases. The CDR3 is 14 amino acids. CDR1 is SGHRS and CDR2 is YFSETQ in the germline V gene. V was clipped by 8 bases and J by 4 bases; unmatched bases: 7.